These T cell receptor beta chains were read from a single sample in a study of regulatory T cells in long-lasting Graves disease. TCRdb processed the multiplex PCR reads anew with MiXCR; each CDR3 protein has one entry. The data contain 390,000 or so distinct CDR3 sequences, roughly 23% of them singletons. Sequenced here: peripheral blood mononuclear cells (PBMCs), sampled when the disease was refractory, from a patient treated with antithyroid drugs. These receptors were collected from a woman aged 40 to 50 with Graves disease. The CDR3 runs from the conserved cysteine through the conserved F or W. Fields, in order: clone size, J gene, D gene, V gene, CDR3 DNA, CDR3 protein. D genes are given only for firm matches. Not every row has a clone size; where given, it reads once, few, many or a size class.

>many|TRBJ2-7|TRBD1|TRBV3-1
TGTGCCAGCAGCCACACCGGGACAGGGTGGTACGAGCAGTACTTC
CASSHTGTGWYEQYF
>NA|TRBJ2-1|NA|TRBV20-1
TGCAGTGCAAGTACGGGCTACAACAATGAGCAGTTCTTC
CSASTGYNNEQFF
>NA|TRBJ1-2|NA|TRBV30
TGTGCCCGGCGTGGCCCCGGGAACTATGGCTACACCTTC
CARRGPGNYGYTF
>NA|TRBJ2-3|NA|TRBV27
TGTGCCAGCAGTAGACCTAGCACAGATACGCAGTATTTT
CASSRPSTDTQYF
>NA|TRBJ1-1|NA|TRBV6-1
TGTGCCAGCAGCCCCAGGGGTTTAGTCACTGAAGCTTTCTTT
CASSPRGLVTEAFF
>many|TRBJ2-7|TRBD1|TRBV11-2
TGTGCCAGCAGCCCCTCCGGGACAGGGGGAGCCGAGCAGTACTTC
CASSPSGTGGAEQYF
>NA|TRBJ1-4|TRBD1|TRBV7-9
TGTGCCAGCAGCTTGGACAGGCTTTTTGAAAAACTGTTTTTT
CASSLDRLFEKLFF
>NA|TRBJ2-1|NA|TRBV3-1
TGTGCCAGCAGCCAATTGGGCAATGAGCAGTTCTTC
CASSQLGNEQFF
>few|TRBJ2-5|NA|TRBV25-1
TGTGCCAGCAGTGAGCCCCGACTTGGACAAGAGACCCAGTACTTC
CASSEPRLGQETQYF
>NA|TRBJ2-7|NA|TRBV29-1
TGCAGCGTTGAAGATCTGGGTAAATACGAGCAGTACTTC
CSVEDLGKYEQYF
>many|TRBJ2-7|TRBD1|TRBV28
TGTGCCAGCAGTTTATTCGTCCCGGGACAGGGTCTTGAGGGCGAGCAGTACTTC
CASSLFVPGQGLEGEQYF
>NA|TRBJ2-5|NA|TRBV28
TGTGCCAGCAGTTTAGAGGGGGGAACGGAGACCCAGTACTTC
CASSLEGGTETQYF
>NA|TRBJ2-2|NA|TRBV15
TGTGCCACCAGCAGAGATGTCGGGAACACCGGGGAGCTGTTTTTT
CATSRDVGNTGELFF
>NA|TRBJ2-5|TRBD2|TRBV5-1
TGTGCCAGCAGCTTGGTAGTAGCGGGAGAGACCCAGTACTTC
CASSLVVAGETQYF
>NA|TRBJ1-5|TRBD1|TRBV15
TGTGCCACCAGCATAAATACAGGGGGCGTGGGGCCCCAGCATTTT
CATSINTGGVGPQHF
>few|TRBJ2-5|NA|TRBV18
TGTGCCAGCTCACCACAAACCGGTGGGGAGGAGCCCCAGTACTTC
CASSPQTGGEEPQYF
>many|TRBJ1-1|NA|TRBV11-2
TGTGCCAGCAGCTTGACTCAGGGGATGAACACTGAAGCTTTCTTT
CASSLTQGMNTEAFF
>NA|TRBJ2-3|TRBD1|TRBV5-1
TGCGCCAGCAGCTTATGGACAGGGGTTGTTTTAGATACGCAGTATTTT
CASSLWTGVVLDTQYF
>many|TRBJ1-5|NA|TRBV28
TGTGCCAGCAGTCCTCAGGTCGGCAATCAGCCCCAGCATTTT
CASSPQVGNQPQHF
>few|TRBJ1-1|NA|TRBV7-9
TGTGCCAGCAGCCCCCAGGGGCCGAACACTGAAGCTTTCTTT
CASSPQGPNTEAFF
>many|TRBJ2-7|TRBD1|TRBV27
TGTGCCAGCAGTCCGACAGGGGCGTTGAACGAGCAGTACTTC
CASSPTGALNEQYF
>many|TRBJ2-2|NA|TRBV2
TGTGCCACCCCGGCGTGGAACGGGGAGCTGTTTTTT
CATPAWNGELFF
>NA|TRBJ2-2|TRBD2|TRBV27
TGTGCCAGCAGTTCCCGACTAGCGGCCGACAACCCGACGAACACCGGGGAGCTGTTTTTT
CASSSRLAADNPTNTGELFF
>NA|TRBJ2-2|NA|TRBV4-1
TGCGCCAGCAGCCAAGGAACCGACCCACCGACAACCGGGGAGCTGTTTTTT
CASSQGTDPPTTGELFF
>NA|TRBJ1-5|NA|TRBV14
TGTGCCAGCAGTCTAAAACCTAAATTGGGCCGCAATCAGCCCCAGCATTTT
CASSLKPKLGRNQPQHF
>NA|TRBJ2-2|NA|TRBV12-3/TRBV12-4
TGTGCCAGCAGATTCTGGGGATTTGCGGACACCGGGGAGCTGTTTTTT
CASRFWGFADTGELFF
>few|TRBJ2-1|NA|TRBV2
TGTGCCAGCAGTGAAGAGGGGCAGAGCTCCTACAATGAGCAGTTCTTC
CASSEEGQSSYNEQFF
>few|TRBJ2-7|TRBD2|TRBV12-3/TRBV12-4
TGTGCCAGCAGTTTGCAGGGAGGGCACTACGAGCAGTACTTC
CASSLQGGHYEQYF
>many|TRBJ2-7|NA|TRBV11-2
TGTGCCAGCAGCCACTCGGCCCGGGCGGCCTACGAGCAGTACTTC
CASSHSARAAYEQYF
>many|TRBJ2-5|NA|TRBV20-1
TGCAGTGCTACAACACCACAAGAGACCCAGTACTTC
CSATTPQETQYF
>many|TRBJ2-7|NA|TRBV28
TGTGCCAGCAGTCCATGGGCCTCCCCCTACGAGCAGTACTTC
CASSPWASPYEQYF
>many|TRBJ1-2|NA|TRBV12-3/TRBV12-4
TGTGCCAGCAGTTTCCAGGGAGGTGGCTACACCTTC
CASSFQGGGYTF
>few|TRBJ1-3|NA|TRBV2
TGTGCCAGCAAGGAAGATGGGAACACCATATATTTT
CASKEDGNTIYF
>NA|TRBJ2-4|TRBD2|TRBV6-1
TGTGCCAGCGGAATTAGCGGGGCCAAAAACATTCAGTACTTC
CASGISGAKNIQYF
>many|TRBJ1-1|NA|TRBV29-1
TGCAGCGTCAGGGACCTGACTACTGAAGCTTTCTTT
CSVRDLTTEAFF
>NA|TRBJ2-1|NA|TRBV6-1
TGTGCCAGCAGTCCTGCAGGGACGTACAATGAGCAGTTCTTC
CASSPAGTYNEQFF
>NA|TRBJ1-5|NA|TRBV10-1
TGCGCCAGCAGTAACCTTAAGTTTTTACTTAATCAGCCCCAGCATTTT
CASSNLKFLLNQPQHF
>many|TRBJ1-5|NA|TRBV7-9
TGTGCCAGCAGCTTGTGGTCTTACAGGGATGGCAATCAGCCCCAGCATTTT
CASSLWSYRDGNQPQHF
>many|TRBJ1-1|NA|TRBV6-1
TGTGCCAGCACAGGGAATGGAGCTTTCTTT
CASTGNGAFF
>few|TRBJ2-7|NA|TRBV20-1
TGCAGTGCTAAGAAGGGTCCGGCTTCTTCCTACGAGCAGTACTTC
CSAKKGPASSYEQYF
>NA|TRBJ2-2|NA|TRBV6-5
TGTGCCAGCAGTTACGGGCTAGATCGCACCGGGGAGCTGTTTTTT
CASSYGLDRTGELFF
>few|TRBJ1-3|NA|TRBV28
TGTGCCAGCAGTTTTGGCAGACCTTTCTCTGGAAACACCATATATTTT
CASSFGRPFSGNTIYF
>NA|TRBJ2-1|TRBD2|TRBV11-2
TGTGCCAGCAGCTTAGTGGCTAGCGGAGGCAATGAGCAGTTCTTC
CASSLVASGGNEQFF
>NA|TRBJ1-5|NA|TRBV11-2
TGTGCCAGCAGCTTACAGGGGTTGGGGGGGAATCAGCCCCAGCATTTT
CASSLQGLGGNQPQHF
>many|TRBJ2-7|NA|TRBV2
TGTGCCAGCAGTGTATCACGGCAGGTTAGCTCCTACGAGCAGTACTTC
CASSVSRQVSSYEQYF